What follows are 16 T cell receptor beta chains derived from one specimen sequenced in a study of blood T cell repertoires in COVID-19. The protocol was immunoSEQ multiplex PCR, while the TCRdb copy is restricted to in-frame clones and leaves out a portion. Here the sample spans about 70,000 clones, 60% to 80% being singletons. Sequenced input: peripheral blood. These TCRs come from a human donor in a cohort sampled during active COVID-19.

V usage is TRBV7-2 and J usage is TRBJ1-1; a weak D match, TRBD1 (5 bases). Trimming removed 1 base at V and 1 base at J, with 10 bases between. The CDR3 spans 15 residues. Germline lookup yields CDR1 SGHTA and CDR2 FQGNSA. In nucleotides, the CDR3 is TGTGCCAGCAGCTTAGGGGGACTTCGGAACACTGAAGCTTTCTTT. Translating it yields CASSLGGLRNTEAFF.

The gene calls are TRBV19 and TRBJ1-5, with D possibly TRBD1 on 6 matching bases. The germline gives CDR1 LNHDA, CDR2 SQIVND (reference sequence). The CDR3 extends over 13 amino acids. The V gene lost 5 bases and the J gene lost 2 bases, with 7 bases spanning the gap. The CDR3 reads CASSRQGNQPQHF. In nucleotides, the CDR3 is TGTGCCAGTAGTCGACAGGGCAATCAGCCCCAGCATTTT.

The rearrangement uses TRBV2 and TRBJ2-1; 15 bases align to TRBD2. CDR1 is SNHLY and CDR2 is FYNNEI in the germline V gene. This CDR3 has 14 residues. V was clipped by 6 bases and J by 11 bases; unmatched bases: 5. CDR3 sequence reads: CASSAGTSGGKQFF. The CDR3 nucleotides are TGTGCCAGCAGCGCCGGGACTAGCGGGGGGAAGCAGTTCTTC.

The chain joins TRBV28 to TRBJ2-2; 7 nucleotides agree with TRBD1. The CDR3 contains 14 residues. Germline-derived CDR1 and CDR2 are MDHEN and SYDVKM. With V trimmed by 5 bases and J by 7 bases, 7 bases remained unmatched. CDR3 nucleotides: TGTGCCAGCAGTACGACAGGGAGCCGCGGGGAGCTGTTTTTT. Translating gives CASSTTGSRGELFF.

The genes are TRBV5-4 and TRBJ2-5; possible D gene TRBD2, 7 bases. This CDR3 has 16 amino acids. Germline V gene sequence: CDR1 SGHNT, CDR2 YYREEE (reference sequence). Trimming took 1 base from V and 0 from J, leaving 13 bases between them. CDR3 sequence reads: CASSLRTRGYQETQYF. CDR3 bases: TGTGCCAGCAGCTTGAGGACTAGGGGGTACCAAGAGACCCAGTACTTC.

V gene TRBV19 combines with J gene TRBJ1-5, with D possibly matching TRBD1 (5 bases). Looked up from germline, CDR1 is LNHDA and CDR2 is SQIVND (reference sequence). The CDR3 sequence is 14 residues long. V lost 6 bases and J lost 7, with 16 bases in between. CDR3 sequence: CASRQEGRGQPQHF. CDR3 in DNA: TGTGCCAGTAGACAGGAAGGGAGGGGACAGCCCCAGCATTTT.

The table lists this clone with a count of one. J is TRBJ1-4 and V is TRBV5-1; maybe TRBD1 (5 bases). V was clipped by 4 bases and J by 0 bases, with 13 bases between them. Germline CDR1 reads SGHRS; CDR2 reads YFSETQ. The CDR3 loop spans 16 amino acids. The CDR3 coding sequence is TGCGCCAGCAGCATCTGGGGCATTACAACTAATGAAAAACTGTTTTTT. It encodes CASSIWGITTNEKLFF.

This chain links TRBV5-4 with TRBJ2-7, with 10 bases that match TRBD1. The junction had 5 bases not matched to a gene; V was cut back by 0 bases and J by 5 bases. The CDR3 length is 15 residues. Germline V gene data show CDR1 as SGHNT and CDR2 as YYREEE (reference sequence). CDR3 sequence: CASSLGTGGSDEQYF. The DNA of the CDR3 is TGTGCCAGCAGCTTGGGGACAGGGGGTTCTGACGAGCAGTACTTC.

The chain employs TRBV5-6 and TRBJ2-2; 9 nucleotides align to TRBD2. This CDR3 is built from 16 residues. Germline-derived CDR1 and CDR2 are SGHDT and YYEEEE. The J segment lost 5 bases and the V segment lost 4 bases, leaving 9 bases of the junction unmatched. CDR3 amino acids: CASSLTKRGATGELFF. Written as DNA, the CDR3 is TGTGCCAGCAGCCTGACTAAGCGGGGGGCGACCGGGGAGCTGTTTTTT.

This CDR3 is CAWSVLTANYGYTF. DNA of the CDR3: TGTGCCTGGAGTGTGTTGACAGCTAACTATGGCTACACCTTC. The chain recombines TRBV30 with TRBJ1-2; D may be TRBD1 (5 bases). The CDR3 contains 14 residues. V was shortened by 0 bases and J by 0 bases, with 8 bases between the two germline ends. Germline CDR1 reads GTSNPN; CDR2 reads SVGIG (reference sequence).

The chain has TRBV18 and TRBJ1-6; TRBD1 is a possible D gene (5 bases). Germline CDR1 and CDR2: KGHSH and LQKENI. Trimming pared 4 bases from V and 8 bases from J, leaving 15 bases between. The CDR3 totals 15 residues. This CDR3 reads CASSLRGQVDSPLHF. The CDR3 nucleotides read TGTGCCAGCTCACTTAGAGGACAAGTCGATTCACCCCTCCACTTT. The full variable domain, its missing parts supplied by reference TRBV18 and TRBJ1-6, is NAGVMQNPRHLVRRRGQEARLRCSPMKGHSHVYWYRQLPEEGLKFMVYLQKENIIDESGMPKERFSAEFPKEGPSILRIQQVVRGDSAAYFCASSLRGQVDSPLHFGNGTRLTVT.

J is TRBJ2-2 and V is TRBV4-2; TRBD2 might be the D (5 bases). Germline CDR1 is LGHNA and CDR2 is YNFKEQ. Trimming left V 0 bases short and J 6 bases short, with 8 bases between. The CDR3 runs to 14 residues. CDR3 protein: CASSQEEAAGELFF. The CDR3 bases are TGTGCCAGCAGCCAAGAGGAGGCGGCCGGGGAGCTGTTTTTT.

The chain recombines TRBV6-6 with TRBJ1-5, with TRBD1 as a possible D gene (5 bases). Trimming cost V 5 bases and J 4 bases, with 9 bases left between them. Germline V gene lookup returns CDR1 MNHNY and CDR2 SVGAGI (reference sequence). This CDR3 has 13 amino acids. The CDR3 spells CASSLTENQPQHF. The CDR3 DNA follows: TGTGCCAGCAGTCTGACAGAGAATCAGCCCCAGCATTTT.

On this clone itself: A read error may explain this, as a much larger clone is one base away. This chain joins TRBV4-1 and TRBJ2-3; TRBD2 aligns across 9 bases. This CDR3 contains 20 residues. The V gene's germline CDR1 is MGHRA and CDR2 YSYEKL. The ends lost 4 bases at V and 0 bases at J; junction bases unmatched: 17. The CDR3 protein is CASSPLGGGGETVSTDTQYF. The CDR3 bases are TGCGCCAGCAGCCCACTCGGGGGCGGGGGGGAAACAGTTAGCACAGATACGCAGTATTTT.

The table lists this clone with a few counts. The chain links TRBV7-9 to TRBJ1-2, with D maybe TRBD1 (5 bases). The CDR3 runs to 11 residues. The ends were cut back, 1 base at V and 8 bases at J, with 5 bases in the middle. Germline V CDR1 and CDR2: SEHNR, FQNEAQ (reference sequence). CDR3 amino acids: CASSLDRGYTF. The CDR3 DNA is TGTGCCAGCAGCTTAGACAGGGGCTACACCTTC. Full variable domain (outside the CDR3, taken from reference TRBV7-9 and TRBJ1-2): DTGVSQNPRHKITKRGQNVTFRCDPISEHNRLYWYRQTLGQGPEFLTYFQNEAQLEKSRLLSDRFSAERPKGSFSTLEIQRTEQGDSAMYLCASSLDRGYTFGSGTRLTVV.

This chain uses TRBV18 with TRBJ2-7; the D gene is possibly TRBD1 (6 bases). Per germline, CDR1 KGHSH and CDR2 LQKENI. The V end was cut by 3 bases, the J end by 3 bases, with 9 bases between. CDR3 length: 13 amino acids. The CDR3 sequence: CASSPGQNYEQYF. As DNA, the CDR3 is TGTGCCAGCTCACCCGGACAGAACTACGAGCAGTACTTC.